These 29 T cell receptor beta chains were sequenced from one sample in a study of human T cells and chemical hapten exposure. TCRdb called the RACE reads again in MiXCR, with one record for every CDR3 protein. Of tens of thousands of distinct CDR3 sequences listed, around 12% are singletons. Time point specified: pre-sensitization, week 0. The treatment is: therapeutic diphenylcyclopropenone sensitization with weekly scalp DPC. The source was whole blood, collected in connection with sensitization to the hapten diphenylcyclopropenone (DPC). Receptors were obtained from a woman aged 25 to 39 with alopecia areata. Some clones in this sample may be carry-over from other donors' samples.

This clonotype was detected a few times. CDR3 protein: CSALNTGELFF. The DNA for the CDR3 is TGCAGTGCGCTTAACACCGGGGAGCTGTTTTTT. The rearrangement uses TRBV20-1 and TRBJ2-2; D call uncertain. The V end lost 6 bases, the J end lost 2 bases, and 4 bases lay between the germline ends. Germline V gives CDR1 DFQATT, CDR2 SNEGSKA (reference sequence). There are 11 residues in the CDR3.

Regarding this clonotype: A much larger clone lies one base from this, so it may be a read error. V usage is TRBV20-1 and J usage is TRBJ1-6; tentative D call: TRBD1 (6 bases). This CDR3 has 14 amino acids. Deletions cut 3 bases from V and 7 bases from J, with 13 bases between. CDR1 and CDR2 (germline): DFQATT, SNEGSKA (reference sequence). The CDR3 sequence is CSASGGAGNSPLHF. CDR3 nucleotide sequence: TGCAGTGCTAGCGGGGGCGCGGGCAATTCACCCCTCCACTTT.

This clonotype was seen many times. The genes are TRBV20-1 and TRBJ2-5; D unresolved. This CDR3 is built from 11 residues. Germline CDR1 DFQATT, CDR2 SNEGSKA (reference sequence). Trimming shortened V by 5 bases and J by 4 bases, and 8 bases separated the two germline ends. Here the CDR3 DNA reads TGCAGTGCTCGCTCGGCAGAGACCCAGTACTTC. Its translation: CSARSAETQYF.

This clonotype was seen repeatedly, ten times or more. DNA of the CDR3: TGTGCCAGCAGCCAAACGCAGGGGGCTCCCGAGCAGTACTTC. It specifies CASSQTQGAPEQYF. The rearrangement uses TRBV7-2 and TRBJ2-7, with 8 positions matching TRBD1. Losses at the gene ends were 5 bases for V and 6 bases for J; bases not matched to a gene: 9. Germline CDR1 and CDR2: SGHTA and FQGNSA. The CDR3 totals 14 residues.

This chain's CDR3 is CSVDPSRYEQFF. As DNA, the CDR3 is TGCAGCGTTGACCCCTCGCGCTATGAGCAGTTCTTC. The chain recombines TRBV29-1 with TRBJ2-1; D unclear. Germline V gene data show CDR1 as SQVTM and CDR2 as ANQGSEA. CDR3 length: 12 residues. V shed 3 bases and J shed 8 bases, with 11 bases lying between them.

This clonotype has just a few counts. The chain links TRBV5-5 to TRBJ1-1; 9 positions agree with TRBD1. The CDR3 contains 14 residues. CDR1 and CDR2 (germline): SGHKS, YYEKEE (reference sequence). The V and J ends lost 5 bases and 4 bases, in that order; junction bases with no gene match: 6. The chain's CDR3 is CASRDTGGGTEAFF. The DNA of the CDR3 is TGTGCCAGCAGGGATACAGGGGGCGGCACTGAAGCTTTCTTT.

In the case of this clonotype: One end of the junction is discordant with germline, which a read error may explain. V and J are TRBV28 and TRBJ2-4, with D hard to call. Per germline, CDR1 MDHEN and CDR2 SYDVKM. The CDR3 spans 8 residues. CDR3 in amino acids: CASSFPFF. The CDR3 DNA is TGTGCCAGCAGTTTTCCCTTCTTC.

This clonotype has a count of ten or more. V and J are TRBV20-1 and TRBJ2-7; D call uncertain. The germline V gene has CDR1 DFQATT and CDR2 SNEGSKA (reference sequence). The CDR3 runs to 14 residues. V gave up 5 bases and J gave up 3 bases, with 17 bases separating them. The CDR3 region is CSAPDTRRIYEQYF. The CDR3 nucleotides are TGCAGTGCTCCGGATACTCGGCGAATCTACGAGCAGTACTTC.

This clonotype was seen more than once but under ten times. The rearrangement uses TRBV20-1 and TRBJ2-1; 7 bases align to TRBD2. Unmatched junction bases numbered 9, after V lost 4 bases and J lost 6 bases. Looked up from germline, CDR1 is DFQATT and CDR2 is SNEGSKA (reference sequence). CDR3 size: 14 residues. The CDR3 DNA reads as TGCAGTGCTACTTCTGGGGAGGGACCCAATGAGCAGTTCTTC. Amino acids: CSATSGEGPNEQFF.

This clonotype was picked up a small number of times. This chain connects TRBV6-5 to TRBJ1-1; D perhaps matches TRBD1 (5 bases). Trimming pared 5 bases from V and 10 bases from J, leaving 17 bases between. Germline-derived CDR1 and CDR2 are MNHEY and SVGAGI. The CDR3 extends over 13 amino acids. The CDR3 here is CASSLGRGGRAFF. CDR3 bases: TGTGCCAGCAGTCTTGGACGCGGGGGAAGAGCTTTCTTT.

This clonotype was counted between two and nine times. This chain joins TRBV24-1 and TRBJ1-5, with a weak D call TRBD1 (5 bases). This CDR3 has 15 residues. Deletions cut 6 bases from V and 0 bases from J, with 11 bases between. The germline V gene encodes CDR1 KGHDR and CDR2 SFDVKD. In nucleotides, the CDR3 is TGTGCCACCAGTCCGGGGGATTATAGCAATCAGCCCCAGCATTTT. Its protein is CATSPGDYSNQPQHF.

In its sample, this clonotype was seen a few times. CDR3 loop: CSVEWGGTDTQYF. The CDR3 nucleotides are TGCAGCGTTGAATGGGGGGGCACAGATACGCAGTATTTT. The chain couples TRBV29-1 to TRBJ2-3; possibly TRBD2 for D (6 bases). Germline V gene lookup returns CDR1 SQVTM and CDR2 ANQGSEA. Trimming removed 2 bases from V and 1 base from J, with 7 bases in between. The CDR3 is 13 amino acids.

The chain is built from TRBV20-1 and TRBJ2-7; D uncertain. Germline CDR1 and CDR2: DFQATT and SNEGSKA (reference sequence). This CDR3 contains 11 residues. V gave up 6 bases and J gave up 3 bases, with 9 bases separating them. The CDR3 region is CSASTLYEQYF. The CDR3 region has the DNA TGCAGTGCCTCGACTCTCTACGAGCAGTACTTC.

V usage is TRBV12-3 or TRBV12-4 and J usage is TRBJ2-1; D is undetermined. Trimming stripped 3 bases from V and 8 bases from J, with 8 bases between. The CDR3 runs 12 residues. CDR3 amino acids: CASSLRGDEQFF. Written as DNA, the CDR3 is TGTGCCAGCAGTTTGCGCGGAGATGAGCAGTTCTTC.

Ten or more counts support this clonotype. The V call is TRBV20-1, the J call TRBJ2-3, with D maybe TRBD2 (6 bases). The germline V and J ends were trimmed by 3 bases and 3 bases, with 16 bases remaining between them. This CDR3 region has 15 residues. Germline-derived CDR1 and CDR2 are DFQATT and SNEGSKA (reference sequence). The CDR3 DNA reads TGCAGTGCTAGCCGAGCGGGCGGGCTAACAGATACGCAGTATTTT. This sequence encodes CSASRAGGLTDTQYF.

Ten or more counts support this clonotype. The CDR3 reads CASSQDFGSTGNTIYF. CDR3 coding DNA: TGCGCCAGCAGCCAAGATTTCGGGTCCACTGGAAACACCATATATTTT. This chain connects TRBV4-3 to TRBJ1-3; D uncertain. Germline CDR1 is LGHNA and CDR2 is YSLEER. The length of the CDR3 is 16 residues. Trimming left V 0 bases short and J 2 bases short, with 11 bases between.

CDR3 coding DNA: TGCAGCGTTGAAGATTCCCTACTAGCGGGAGTAGGCAATGAGCAGTTCTTC. The encoded protein is CSVEDSLLAGVGNEQFF. The rearrangement joins TRBV29-1 to TRBJ2-1, with 11 bases matching TRBD2. V lost 0 bases to trimming and J lost 6 bases; unmatched junction nucleotides: 10. Germline V gene data show CDR1 as SQVTM and CDR2 as ANQGSEA. The CDR3 contains 17 residues.

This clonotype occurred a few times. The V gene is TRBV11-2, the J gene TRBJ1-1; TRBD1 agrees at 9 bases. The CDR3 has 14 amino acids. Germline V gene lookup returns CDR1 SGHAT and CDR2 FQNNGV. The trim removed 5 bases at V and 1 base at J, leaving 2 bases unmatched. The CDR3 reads CASSAGQGNTEAFF. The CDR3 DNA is TGTGCCAGCAGCGCGGGACAGGGGAACACTGAAGCTTTCTTT.

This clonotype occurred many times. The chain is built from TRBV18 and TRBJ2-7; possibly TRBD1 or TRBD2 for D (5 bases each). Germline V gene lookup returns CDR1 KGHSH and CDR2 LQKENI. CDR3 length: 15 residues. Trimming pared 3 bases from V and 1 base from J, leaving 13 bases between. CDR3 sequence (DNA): TGTGCCAGCTCACCGGGGTCGGGACCTTCCTACGAGCAGTACTTC. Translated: CASSPGSGPSYEQYF. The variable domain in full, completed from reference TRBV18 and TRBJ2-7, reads NAGVMQNPRHLVRRRGQEARLRCSPMKGHSHVYWYRQLPEEGLKFMVYLQKENIIDESGMPKERFSAEFPKEGPSILRIQQVVRGDSAAYFCASSPGSGPSYEQYFGPGTRLTVT.

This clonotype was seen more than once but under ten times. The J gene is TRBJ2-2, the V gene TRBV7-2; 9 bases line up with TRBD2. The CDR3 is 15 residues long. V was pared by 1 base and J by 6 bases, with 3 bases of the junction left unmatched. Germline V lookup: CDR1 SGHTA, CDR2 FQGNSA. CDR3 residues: CASSLGVAGAGELFF. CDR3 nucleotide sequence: TGTGCCAGCAGCTTAGGAGTAGCGGGAGCCGGGGAGCTGTTTTTT.

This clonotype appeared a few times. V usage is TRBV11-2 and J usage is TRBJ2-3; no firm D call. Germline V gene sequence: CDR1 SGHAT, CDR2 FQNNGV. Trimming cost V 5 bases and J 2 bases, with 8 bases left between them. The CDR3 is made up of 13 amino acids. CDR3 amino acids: CASSPRITDTQYF. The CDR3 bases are TGTGCCAGCAGCCCACGGATCACAGATACGCAGTATTTT.

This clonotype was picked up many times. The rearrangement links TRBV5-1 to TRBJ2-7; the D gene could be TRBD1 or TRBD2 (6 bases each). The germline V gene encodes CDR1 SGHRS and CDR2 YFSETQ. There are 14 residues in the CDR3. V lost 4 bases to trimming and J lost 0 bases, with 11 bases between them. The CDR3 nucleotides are TGCGCCAGCAGCGCGGGACAAAGCTCCTACGAGCAGTACTTC. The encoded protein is CASSAGQSSYEQYF.

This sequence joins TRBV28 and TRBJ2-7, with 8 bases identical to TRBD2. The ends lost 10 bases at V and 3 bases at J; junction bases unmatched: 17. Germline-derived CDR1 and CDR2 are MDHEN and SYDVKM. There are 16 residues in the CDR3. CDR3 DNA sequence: TGTGCCACCGACGGGCAGGGAGCGGGAGCCGGCTACGAGCAGTACTTC. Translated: CATDGQGAGAGYEQYF. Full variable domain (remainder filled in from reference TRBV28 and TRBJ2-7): DVKVTQSSRYLVKRTGEKVFLECVQDMDHENMFWYRQDPGLGLRLIYFSYDVKMKEKGDIPEGYSVSREKKERFSLILESASTNQTSMYLCATDGQGAGAGYEQYFGPGTRLTVT.

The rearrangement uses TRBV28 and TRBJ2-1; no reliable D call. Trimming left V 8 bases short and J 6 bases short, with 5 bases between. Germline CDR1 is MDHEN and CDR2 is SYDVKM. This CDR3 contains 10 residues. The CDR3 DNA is TGTGCCAGCGGATTCAATGAGCAGTTCTTC. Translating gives CASGFNEQFF.

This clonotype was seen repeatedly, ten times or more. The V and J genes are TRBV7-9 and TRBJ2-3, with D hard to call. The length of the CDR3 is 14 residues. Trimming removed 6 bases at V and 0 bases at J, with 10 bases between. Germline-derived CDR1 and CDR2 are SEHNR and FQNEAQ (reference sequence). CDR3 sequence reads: CASSLTYSTDTQYF. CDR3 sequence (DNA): TGTGCCAGCAGTCTAACTTATAGCACAGATACGCAGTATTTT.

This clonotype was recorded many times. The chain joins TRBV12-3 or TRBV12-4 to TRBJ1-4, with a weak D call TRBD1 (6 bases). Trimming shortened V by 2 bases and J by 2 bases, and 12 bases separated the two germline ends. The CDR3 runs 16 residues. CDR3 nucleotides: TGTGCCAGCAGTTTAATGGGGGCGCCGACTAATGAAAAACTGTTTTTT. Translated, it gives CASSLMGAPTNEKLFF.

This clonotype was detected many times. CDR3 in DNA: TGCGCCAGCAGCCCGACTCTTCTAGCGGGAGCCGACGAGCAGTACTTC. It specifies CASSPTLLAGADEQYF. This chain uses TRBV4-3 with TRBJ2-7; 10 bases line up with TRBD2. Germline CDR1 LGHNA, CDR2 YSLEER. The CDR3 has 16 residues. The V gene end was trimmed by 4 bases and the J gene end by 5 bases; junction bases not matched to a gene: 11.

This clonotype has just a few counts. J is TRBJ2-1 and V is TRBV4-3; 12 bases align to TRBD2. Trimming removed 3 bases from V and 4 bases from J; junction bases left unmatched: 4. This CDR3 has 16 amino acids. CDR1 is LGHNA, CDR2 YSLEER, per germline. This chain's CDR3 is CASSHRTSGMYNEQFF. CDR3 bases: TGCGCCAGCAGCCATAGGACTAGCGGGATGTACAATGAGCAGTTCTTC.

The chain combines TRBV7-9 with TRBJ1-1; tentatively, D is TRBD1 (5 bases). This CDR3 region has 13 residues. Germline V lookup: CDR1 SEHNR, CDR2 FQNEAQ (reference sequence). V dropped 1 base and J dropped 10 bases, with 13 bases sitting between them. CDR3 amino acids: CASSLEGGQGAFF. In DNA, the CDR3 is TGTGCCAGCAGCTTAGAGGGTGGACAAGGAGCTTTCTTT.